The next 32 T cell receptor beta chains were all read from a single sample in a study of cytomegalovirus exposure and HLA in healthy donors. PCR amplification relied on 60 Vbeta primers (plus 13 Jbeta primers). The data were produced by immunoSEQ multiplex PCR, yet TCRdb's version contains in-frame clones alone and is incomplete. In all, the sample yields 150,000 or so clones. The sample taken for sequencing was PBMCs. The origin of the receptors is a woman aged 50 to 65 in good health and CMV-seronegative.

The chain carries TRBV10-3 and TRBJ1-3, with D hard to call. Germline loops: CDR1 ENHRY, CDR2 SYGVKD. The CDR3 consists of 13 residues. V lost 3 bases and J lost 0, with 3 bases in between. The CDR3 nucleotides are TGTGCCATCAGTGACAGCTCTGGAAACACCATATATTTT. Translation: CAISDSSGNTIYF.

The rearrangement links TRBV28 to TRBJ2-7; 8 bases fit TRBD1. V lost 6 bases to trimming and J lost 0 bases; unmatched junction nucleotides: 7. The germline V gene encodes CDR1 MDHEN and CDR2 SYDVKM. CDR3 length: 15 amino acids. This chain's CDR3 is CASSLRGQVSYEQYF. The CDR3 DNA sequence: TGTGCCAGCAGCTTAAGGGGACAGGTCTCCTACGAGCAGTACTTC.

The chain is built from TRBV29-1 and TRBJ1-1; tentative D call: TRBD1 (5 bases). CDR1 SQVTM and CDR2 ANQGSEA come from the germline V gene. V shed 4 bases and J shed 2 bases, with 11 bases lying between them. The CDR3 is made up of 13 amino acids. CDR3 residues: CSVGLTVNTEAFF. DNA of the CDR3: TGCAGCGTTGGGTTGACAGTAAACACTGAAGCTTTCTTT. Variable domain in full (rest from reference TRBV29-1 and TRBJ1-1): SAVISQKPSRDICQRGTSLTIQCQVDSQVTMMFWYRQQPGQSLTLIATANQGSEATYESGFVIDKFPISRPNLTFSTLTVSNMSPEDSSIYLCSVGLTVNTEAFFGQGTRLTVV.

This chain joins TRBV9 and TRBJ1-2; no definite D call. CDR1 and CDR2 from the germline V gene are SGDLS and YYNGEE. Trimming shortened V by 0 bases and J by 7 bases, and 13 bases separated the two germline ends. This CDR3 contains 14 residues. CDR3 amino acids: CASSVGGSPGGYTF. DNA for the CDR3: TGTGCCAGCAGCGTAGGAGGATCGCCGGGTGGCTACACCTTC.

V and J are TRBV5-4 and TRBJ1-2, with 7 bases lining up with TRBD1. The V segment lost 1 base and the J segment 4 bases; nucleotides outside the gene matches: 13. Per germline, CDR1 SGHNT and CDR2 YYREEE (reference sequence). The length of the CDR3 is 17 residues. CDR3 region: CASSLLGGGLRIYGYTF. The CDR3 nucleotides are TGTGCCAGCAGCTTGTTAGGGGGCGGGTTGAGGATCTATGGCTACACCTTC.

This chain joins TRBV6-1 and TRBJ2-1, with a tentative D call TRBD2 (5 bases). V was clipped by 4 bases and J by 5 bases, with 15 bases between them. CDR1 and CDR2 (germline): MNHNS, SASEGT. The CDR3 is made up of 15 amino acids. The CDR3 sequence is CASSGGRFPNNEQFF. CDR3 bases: TGTGCCAGCAGTGGAGGGCGGTTCCCTAACAATGAGCAGTTCTTC.

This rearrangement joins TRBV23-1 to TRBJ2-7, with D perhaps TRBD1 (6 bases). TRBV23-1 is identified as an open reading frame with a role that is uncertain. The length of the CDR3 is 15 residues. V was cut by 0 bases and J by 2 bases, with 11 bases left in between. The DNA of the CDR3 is TGCGCCAGCAGTCAATCGCAGGGGTCCCCCTACGAGCAGTACTTC. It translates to CASSQSQGSPYEQYF.

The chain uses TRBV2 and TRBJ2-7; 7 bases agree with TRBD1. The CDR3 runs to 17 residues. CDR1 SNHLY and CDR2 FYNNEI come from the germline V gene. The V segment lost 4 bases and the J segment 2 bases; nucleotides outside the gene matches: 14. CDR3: CASSVMYKVQGTYEQYF. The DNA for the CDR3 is TGTGCCAGCAGTGTAATGTATAAGGTACAGGGGACCTACGAGCAGTACTTC. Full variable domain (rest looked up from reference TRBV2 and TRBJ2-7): EPEVTQTPSHQVTQMGQEVILRCVPISNHLYFYWYRQILGQKVEFLVSFYNNEISEKSEIFDDQFSVERPDGSNFTLKIRSTKLEDSAMYFCASSVMYKVQGTYEQYFGPGTRLTVT.

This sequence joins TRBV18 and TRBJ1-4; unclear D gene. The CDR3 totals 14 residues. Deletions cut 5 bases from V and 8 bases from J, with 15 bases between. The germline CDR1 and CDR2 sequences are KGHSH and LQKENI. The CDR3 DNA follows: TGTGCCAGCTCAAGTTTTGGGAGTTTCGAAAAACTGTTTTTT. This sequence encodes CASSSFGSFEKLFF.

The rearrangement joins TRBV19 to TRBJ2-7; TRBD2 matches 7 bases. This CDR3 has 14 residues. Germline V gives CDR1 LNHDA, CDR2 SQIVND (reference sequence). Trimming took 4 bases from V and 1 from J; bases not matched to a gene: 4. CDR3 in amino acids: CASSKGGGSYEQYF. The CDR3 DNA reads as TGTGCCAGTAGTAAAGGCGGGGGTTCCTACGAGCAGTACTTC. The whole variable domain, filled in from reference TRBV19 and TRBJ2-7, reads DGGITQSPKYLFRKEGQNVTLSCEQNLNHDAMYWYRQDPGQGLRLIYYSQIVNDFQKGDIAEGYSVSREKKESFPLTVTSAQKNPTAFYLCASSKGGGSYEQYFGPGTRLTVT.

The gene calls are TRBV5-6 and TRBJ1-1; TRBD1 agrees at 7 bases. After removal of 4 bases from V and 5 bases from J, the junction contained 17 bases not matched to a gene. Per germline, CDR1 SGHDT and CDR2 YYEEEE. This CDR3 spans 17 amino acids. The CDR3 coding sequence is TGTGCCAGCAGCCCGCGACAGGGTTGGAGCACTCGGACTGAAGCTTTCTTT. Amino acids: CASSPRQGWSTRTEAFF.

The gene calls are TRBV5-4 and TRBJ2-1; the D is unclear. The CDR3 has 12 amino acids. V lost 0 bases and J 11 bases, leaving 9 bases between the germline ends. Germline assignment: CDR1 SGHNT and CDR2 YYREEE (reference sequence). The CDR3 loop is CASSLEALKQFF. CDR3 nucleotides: TGTGCCAGCAGCTTGGAAGCGTTGAAGCAGTTCTTC.

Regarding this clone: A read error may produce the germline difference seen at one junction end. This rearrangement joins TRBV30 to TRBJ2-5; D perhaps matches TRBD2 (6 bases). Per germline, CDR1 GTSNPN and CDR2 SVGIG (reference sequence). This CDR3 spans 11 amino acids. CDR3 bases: TGTGCCGGGAGCGGGCAAGAGACCCAGTACTTC. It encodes CAGSGQETQYF. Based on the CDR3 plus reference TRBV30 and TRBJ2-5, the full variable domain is SQTIHQWPATLVQPVGSPLSLECTVEGTSNPNLYWYRQAAGRGLQLLFYSVGIGQISSEVPQNLSASRPQDRQFILSSKKLLLSDSGFYLCAGSGQETQYFGPGTRLLVL.

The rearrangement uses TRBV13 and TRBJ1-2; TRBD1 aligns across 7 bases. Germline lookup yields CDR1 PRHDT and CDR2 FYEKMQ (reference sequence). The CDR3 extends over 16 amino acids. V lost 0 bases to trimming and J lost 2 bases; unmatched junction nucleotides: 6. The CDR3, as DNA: TGTGCCAGCAGCTTAGGAACAGGGGAGAGAAACTATGGCTACACCTTC. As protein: CASSLGTGERNYGYTF.

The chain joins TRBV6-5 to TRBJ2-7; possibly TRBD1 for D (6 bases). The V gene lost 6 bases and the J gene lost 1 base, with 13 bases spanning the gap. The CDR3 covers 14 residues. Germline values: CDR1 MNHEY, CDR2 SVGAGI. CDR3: CASRYTGSSYEQYF. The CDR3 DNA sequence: TGTGCCAGCAGATATACAGGGAGTTCCTACGAGCAGTACTTC.

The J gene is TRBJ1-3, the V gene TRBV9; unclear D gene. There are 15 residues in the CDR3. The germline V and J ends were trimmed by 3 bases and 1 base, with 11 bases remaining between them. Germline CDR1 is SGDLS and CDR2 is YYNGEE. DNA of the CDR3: TGTGCCAGCAGCGGGGCCGAATCTTCTGGAAACACCATATATTTT. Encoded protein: CASSGAESSGNTIYF. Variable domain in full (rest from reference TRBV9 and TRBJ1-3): DSGVTQTPKHLITATGQRVTLRCSPRSGDLSVYWYQQSLDQGLQFLIQYYNGEERAKGNILERFSAQQFPDLHSELNLSSLELGDSALYFCASSGAESSGNTIYFGEGSWLTVV.

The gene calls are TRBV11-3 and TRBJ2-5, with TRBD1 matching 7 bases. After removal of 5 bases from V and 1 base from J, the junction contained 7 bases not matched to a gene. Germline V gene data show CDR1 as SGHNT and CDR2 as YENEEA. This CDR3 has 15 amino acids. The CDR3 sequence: CASSPRQGGQETQYF. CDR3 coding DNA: TGTGCCAGCAGCCCGAGACAGGGCGGCCAAGAGACCCAGTACTTC.

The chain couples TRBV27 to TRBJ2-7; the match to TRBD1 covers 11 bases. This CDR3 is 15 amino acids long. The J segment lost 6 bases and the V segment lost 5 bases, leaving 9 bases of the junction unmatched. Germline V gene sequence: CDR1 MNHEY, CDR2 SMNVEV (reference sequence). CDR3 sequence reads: CASSVDRGLPCEQYF. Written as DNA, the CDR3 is TGTGCCAGCAGTGTGGACAGGGGGCTTCCGTGCGAGCAGTACTTC.

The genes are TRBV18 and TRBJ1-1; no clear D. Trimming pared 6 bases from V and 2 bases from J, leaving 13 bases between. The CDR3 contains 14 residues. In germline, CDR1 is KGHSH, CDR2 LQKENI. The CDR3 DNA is TGTGCCAGCTCCCTTTCTTTATTCAACACTGAAGCTTTCTTT. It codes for CASSLSLFNTEAFF.

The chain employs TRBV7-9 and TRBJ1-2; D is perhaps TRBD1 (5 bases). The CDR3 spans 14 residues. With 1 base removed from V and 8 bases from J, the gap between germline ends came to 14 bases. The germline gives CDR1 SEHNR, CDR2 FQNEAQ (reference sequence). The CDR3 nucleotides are TGTGCCAGCAGCTTAGGGACATCCTATATCGGCTACACCTTC. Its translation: CASSLGTSYIGYTF.

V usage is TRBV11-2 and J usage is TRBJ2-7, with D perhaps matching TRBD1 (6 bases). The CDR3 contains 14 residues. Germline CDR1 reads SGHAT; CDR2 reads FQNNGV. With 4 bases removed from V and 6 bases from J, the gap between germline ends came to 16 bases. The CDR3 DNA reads TGTGCCAGCAGCTCCTTACGGACAGAGGGCGAGCAGTACTTC. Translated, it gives CASSSLRTEGEQYF.

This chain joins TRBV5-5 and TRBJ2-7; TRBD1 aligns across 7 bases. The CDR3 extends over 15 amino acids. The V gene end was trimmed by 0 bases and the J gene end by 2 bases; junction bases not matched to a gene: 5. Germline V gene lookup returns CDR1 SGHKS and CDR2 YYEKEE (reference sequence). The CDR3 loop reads CASSLGTGNAYEQYF. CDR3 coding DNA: TGTGCCAGCAGCTTGGGGACAGGTAATGCCTACGAGCAGTACTTC.

CDR3: CASSKGQGYEQYF. The CDR3 bases are TGTGCCAGCAGCAAGGGGCAGGGGTACGAGCAGTACTTC. This sequence joins TRBV5-6 and TRBJ2-7; perhaps TRBD1 as D (6 bases). CDR1 is SGHDT and CDR2 is YYEEEE in the germline V gene. The length of the CDR3 is 13 residues. The V and J ends lost 4 bases and 4 bases respectively, with 12 bases between them. Variable domain in full (rest from reference TRBV5-6 and TRBJ2-7): DAGVTQSPTHLIKTRGQQVTLRCSPKSGHDTVSWYQQALGQGPQFIFQYYEEEERQRGNFPDRFSGHQFPNYSSELNVNALLLGDSALYLCASSKGQGYEQYFGPGTRLTVT.

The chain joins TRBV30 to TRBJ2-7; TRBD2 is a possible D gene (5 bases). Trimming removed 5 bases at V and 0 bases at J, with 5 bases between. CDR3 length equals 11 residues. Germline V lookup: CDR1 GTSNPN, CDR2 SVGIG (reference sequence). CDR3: CAWGSSYEQYF. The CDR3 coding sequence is TGTGCCTGGGGGAGCTCCTACGAGCAGTACTTC. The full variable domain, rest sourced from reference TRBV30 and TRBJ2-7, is SQTIHQWPATLVQPVGSPLSLECTVEGTSNPNLYWYRQAAGRGLQLLFYSVGIGQISSEVPQNLSASRPQDRQFILSSKKLLLSDSGFYLCAWGSSYEQYFGPGTRLTVT.

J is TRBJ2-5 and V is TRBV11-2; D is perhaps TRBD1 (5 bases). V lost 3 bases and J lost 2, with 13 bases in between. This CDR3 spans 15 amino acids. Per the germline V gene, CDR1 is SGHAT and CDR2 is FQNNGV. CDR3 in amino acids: CASSFDDRSQETQYF. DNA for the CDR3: TGTGCCAGCAGCTTCGATGACAGAAGTCAAGAGACCCAGTACTTC.

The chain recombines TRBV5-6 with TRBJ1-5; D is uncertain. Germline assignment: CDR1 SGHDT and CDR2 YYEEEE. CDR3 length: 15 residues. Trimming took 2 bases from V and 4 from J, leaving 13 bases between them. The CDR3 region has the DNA TGTGCCAGCAGCTTTAGAGGGTCATGGAATCAGCCCCAGCATTTT. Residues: CASSFRGSWNQPQHF.

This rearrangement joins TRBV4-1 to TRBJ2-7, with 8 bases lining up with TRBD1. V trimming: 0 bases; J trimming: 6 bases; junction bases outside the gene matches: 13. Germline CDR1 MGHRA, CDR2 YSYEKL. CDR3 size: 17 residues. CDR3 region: CASSQEGRTGRYGEQYF. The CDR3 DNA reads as TGCGCCAGCAGCCAAGAGGGAAGGACAGGGCGTTACGGCGAGCAGTACTTC.

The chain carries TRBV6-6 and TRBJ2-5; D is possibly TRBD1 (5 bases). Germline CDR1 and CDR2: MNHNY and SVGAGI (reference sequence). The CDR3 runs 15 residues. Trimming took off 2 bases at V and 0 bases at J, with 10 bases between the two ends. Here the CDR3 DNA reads TGTGCCAGCAGTTACAGGGGCAGGGACCAAGAGACCCAGTACTTC. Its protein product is CASSYRGRDQETQYF.

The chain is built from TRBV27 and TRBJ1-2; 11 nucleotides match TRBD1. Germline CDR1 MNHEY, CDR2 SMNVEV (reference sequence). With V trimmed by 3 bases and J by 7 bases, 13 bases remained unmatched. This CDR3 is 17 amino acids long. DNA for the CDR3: TGTGCCAGCAGTTTGACAACTGGGGACAGGGGGATTAGTGGCTACACCTTC. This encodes CASSLTTGDRGISGYTF.

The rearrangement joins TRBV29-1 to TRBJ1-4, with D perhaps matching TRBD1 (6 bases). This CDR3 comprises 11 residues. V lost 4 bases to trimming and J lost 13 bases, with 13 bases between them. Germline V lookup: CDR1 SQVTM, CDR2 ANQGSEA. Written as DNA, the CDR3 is TGCAGCGTTGGGGGGGGAGGGGGACTGTTTTTT. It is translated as CSVGGGGGLFF.

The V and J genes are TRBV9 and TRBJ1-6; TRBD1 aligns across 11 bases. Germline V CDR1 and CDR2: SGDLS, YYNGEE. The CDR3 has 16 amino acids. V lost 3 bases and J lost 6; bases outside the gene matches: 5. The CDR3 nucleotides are TGTGCCAGCAGCGCCCGGACAGGGGGCCTTAATTCACCCCTCCACTTT. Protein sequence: CASSARTGGLNSPLHF.

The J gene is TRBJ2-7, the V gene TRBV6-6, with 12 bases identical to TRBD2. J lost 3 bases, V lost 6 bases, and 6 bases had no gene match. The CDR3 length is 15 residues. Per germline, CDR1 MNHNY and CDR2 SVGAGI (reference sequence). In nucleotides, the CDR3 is TGTGCCAGCAGGAGACGGACTAGCGGGAACTACGAGCAGTACTTC. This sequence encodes CASRRRTSGNYEQYF.